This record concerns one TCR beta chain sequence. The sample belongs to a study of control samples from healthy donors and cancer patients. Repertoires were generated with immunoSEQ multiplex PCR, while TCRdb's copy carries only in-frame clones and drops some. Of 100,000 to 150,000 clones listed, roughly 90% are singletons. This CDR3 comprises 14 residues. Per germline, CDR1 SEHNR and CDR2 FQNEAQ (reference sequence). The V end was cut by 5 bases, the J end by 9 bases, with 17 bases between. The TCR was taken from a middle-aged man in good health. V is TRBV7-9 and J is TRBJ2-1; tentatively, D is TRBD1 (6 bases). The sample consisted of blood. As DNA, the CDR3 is TGTGCCAGCAGCCGATGGGGTAGGGGGAGTGAGCAGTTCTTC. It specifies CASSRWGRGSEQFF.